Below, 18 T cell receptor beta chains from the same sample are listed, as sequenced in a study of OX40 agonist ivuxolimab in advanced cancers. TCRdb's table, derived via immunoSEQ multiplex PCR, lists solely in-frame clones and lacks some. The sample has approximately 84,000 clones, approximately 94% seen once. The sample in question was CD4+ or CD8+ T cells sorted from blood, obtained in a trial of the OX40 agonist ivuxolimab. The origin of the receptors is an adult with an advanced solid tumor such as melanoma, head and neck, liver or kidney cancer.

This chain joins TRBV19 and TRBJ1-1; D is unclear. The CDR3 loop spans 13 amino acids. Germline V gene data show CDR1 as LNHDA and CDR2 as SQIVND (reference sequence). V lost 4 bases and J lost 2, with 8 bases in between. The CDR3 sequence is CASSRVANTEAFF. For the CDR3, the DNA is TGTGCCAGTAGTAGGGTGGCAAACACTGAAGCTTTCTTT.

This sequence joins TRBV5-6 and TRBJ2-1; 10 nucleotides match TRBD2. Germline trimming cut 2 bases from V and 4 bases from J; bases unmatched to any gene: 6. The CDR3 spans 16 residues. In germline, CDR1 is SGHDT, CDR2 YYEEEE. CDR3 bases: TGTGCCAGCAGCTTAGAAGCGGGGGGGAGTTACAATGAGCAGTTCTTC. Translating gives CASSLEAGGSYNEQFF.

V usage is TRBV5-6 and J usage is TRBJ2-2; tentative D call: TRBD1 (6 bases). The V gene's germline CDR1 is SGHDT and CDR2 YYEEEE. The CDR3 extends over 15 amino acids. The V and J ends lost 5 bases and 4 bases respectively, with 15 bases between them. This CDR3 is CASSLSQGVTGELFF. As DNA, the CDR3 is TGTGCCAGCAGTTTGTCACAGGGAGTCACCGGGGAGCTGTTTTTT. The full variable domain, with the rest looked up from reference TRBV5-6 and TRBJ2-2, is DAGVTQSPTHLIKTRGQQVTLRCSPKSGHDTVSWYQQALGQGPQFIFQYYEEEERQRGNFPDRFSGHQFPNYSSELNVNALLLGDSALYLCASSLSQGVTGELFFGEGSRLTVL.

The chain carries TRBV5-6 and TRBJ2-6; D is unresolved. The CDR3 is 15 amino acids. V lost 2 bases and J lost 0, with 6 bases in between. Per germline, CDR1 SGHDT and CDR2 YYEEEE. The DNA for the CDR3 is TGTGCCAGCAGCTTCACGTACTCTGGGGCCAACGTCCTGACTTTC. Protein sequence: CASSFTYSGANVLTF.

The rearrangement uses TRBV27 and TRBJ1-5, with 7 positions matching TRBD1. In germline, CDR1 is MNHEY, CDR2 SMNVEV (reference sequence). V dropped 6 bases and J dropped 0; count of bases not matched to a gene: 5. The CDR3 covers 15 residues. The CDR3 protein is CASSLTGRSNQPQHF. CDR3 in DNA: TGTGCCAGCAGCTTGACAGGGCGTAGCAATCAGCCCCAGCATTTT.

This clone was detected once. The J gene is TRBJ1-1, the V gene TRBV4-3; D is perhaps TRBD1 (6 bases). V lost 1 base to trimming and J lost 11 bases, with 17 bases between them. In germline, CDR1 is LGHNA, CDR2 YSLEER. CDR3 size: 14 residues. CDR3 amino acids: CASSQVAGRGTAFF. The CDR3 DNA sequence: TGCGCCAGCAGCCAAGTGGCAGGGAGGGGGACGGCTTTCTTT.

V usage is TRBV4-3 and J usage is TRBJ1-6; D call uncertain. Trimming cost V 4 bases and J 0 bases, with 16 bases left between them. Germline CDR1 reads LGHNA; CDR2 reads YSLEER. The CDR3 contains 18 residues. The CDR3 spells CASSPLHGQSSYNSPLHF. In DNA, the CDR3 is TGCGCCAGCAGCCCCCTCCATGGGCAGAGCTCCTATAATTCACCCCTCCACTTT.

The chain joins TRBV10-2 to TRBJ2-3; D tentatively fits TRBD1 or TRBD2 (5 bases each). With 1 base removed from V and 11 bases from J, the gap between germline ends came to 10 bases. This CDR3 has 12 residues. CDR1 is WSHSY, CDR2 SAAADI, per germline. This chain's CDR3 is CASSEWGNGQYF. The CDR3 DNA is TGCGCCAGCAGTGAGTGGGGGAATGGGCAGTATTTT.

The rearrangement links TRBV10-3 to TRBJ2-1, with 8 bases matching TRBD2. The germline gives CDR1 ENHRY, CDR2 SYGVKD. Trimming at V came to 3 bases and at J to 0 bases, leaving 10 bases not matched to a gene. This CDR3 spans 18 amino acids. In DNA form, the CDR3 reads TGTGCCATCAGTGAATTGGCGGGAGGCCCCAGCTCCTACAATGAGCAGTTCTTC. It translates to CAISELAGGPSSYNEQFF.

The chain links TRBV29-1 to TRBJ2-7, with TRBD1 as a possible D gene (6 bases). With 6 bases removed from V and 0 bases from J, the gap between germline ends came to 12 bases. The length of the CDR3 is 13 residues. Germline-derived CDR1 and CDR2 are SQVTM and ANQGSEA. CDR3: CSVPTGNSYEQYF. The CDR3 DNA sequence: TGCAGCGTCCCGACAGGAAACTCCTACGAGCAGTACTTC.

The chain carries TRBV15 and TRBJ1-2; D gene ambiguous. Trimming left V 3 bases short and J 0 bases short, with 5 bases between. Germline CDR1 LNHNV, CDR2 YYDKDF (reference sequence). This CDR3 is built from 13 residues. CDR3 sequence reads: CATSSVPNYGYTF. The CDR3 DNA follows: TGTGCCACCAGCAGTGTACCTAACTATGGCTACACCTTC.

This clone was counted between two and nine times. The chain employs TRBV2 and TRBJ1-5; 8 bases map to TRBD1. The V gene end was trimmed by 8 bases and the J gene end by 6 bases; junction bases not matched to a gene: 3. The CDR3 spans 12 residues. The germline CDR1 and CDR2 sequences are SNHLY and FYNNEI. The CDR3 nucleotides read TGTGCCAGCCAGGGGGCCGGTCAGCCCCAGCATTTT. This translates into CASQGAGQPQHF.

This CDR3 is CSVEDSRYYEQYF. CDR3 nucleotide sequence: TGCAGCGTCGAGGACAGCCGATACTACGAGCAGTACTTC. The rearrangement uses TRBV29-1 and TRBJ2-7, with D perhaps matching TRBD1 (6 bases). The CDR3 spans 13 residues. V lost 6 bases to trimming and J lost 3 bases, with 15 bases between them. CDR1 is SQVTM, CDR2 ANQGSEA, per germline.

V is TRBV12-5 and J is TRBJ1-6; TRBD1 might be the D (5 bases). The germline V gene encodes CDR1 LGHNT and CDR2 FRNRAP. The V end was cut by 7 bases, the J end by 10 bases, with 17 bases between. The CDR3 has 14 residues. Written as DNA, the CDR3 is TGTGCTAGTGCTTTTGGGGGAACGGGGTCACCCCTCCACTTT. Translating gives CASAFGGTGSPLHF.

The V and J genes are TRBV30 and TRBJ1-2; D remains ambiguous. V shed 0 bases and J shed 5 bases, with 10 bases lying between them. The CDR3 runs to 13 residues. Germline V gene lookup returns CDR1 GTSNPN and CDR2 SVGIG (reference sequence). The CDR3 sequence: CAWSVGRFYGYTF. The CDR3 DNA follows: TGTGCCTGGAGTGTTGGTCGGTTTTATGGCTACACCTTC.

This chain connects TRBV4-2 to TRBJ2-4; 9 bases map to TRBD1. The ends lost 3 bases at V and 0 bases at J; junction bases unmatched: 18. Germline V CDR1 and CDR2: LGHNA, YNFKEQ. The CDR3 covers 21 residues. In DNA form, the CDR3 reads TGTGCCAGCAGCCACCCGACACCCCGGGACAGGGATTTCTTAGCCAAAAACATTCAGTACTTC. Translated: CASSHPTPRDRDFLAKNIQYF.

The V and J genes are TRBV27 and TRBJ2-2; 11 bases align to TRBD1. The ends lost 5 bases at V and 6 bases at J; junction bases unmatched: 5. This CDR3 spans 15 amino acids. In germline, CDR1 is MNHEY, CDR2 SMNVEV (reference sequence). In DNA form, the CDR3 reads TGTGCCAGCAGTCCCGGGACAGGGGGATCCGGGGAGCTGTTTTTT. Amino acids: CASSPGTGGSGELFF.

The chain carries TRBV9 and TRBJ2-5, with 10 bases aligning to TRBD1. V shed 0 bases and J 1 base; nucleotides not matched to a gene: 3. Germline V gives CDR1 SGDLS, CDR2 YYNGEE. This CDR3 comprises 16 residues. This chain's CDR3 is CASSVGDRGPQETQYF. Here the CDR3 DNA reads TGTGCCAGCAGCGTAGGGGACAGGGGACCCCAAGAGACCCAGTACTTC.